The rows below give T cell receptor beta chains drawn from one sample of a study of regulatory T cells in long-lasting Graves disease. Each CDR3 protein is one row after TCRdb ran MiXCR on the multiplex PCR reads. The data show some 370,000 distinct CDR3 sequences, with approximately 25% seen just once and 25% to 35% held by the top ten. Sequencing was performed on peripheral blood mononuclear cells (PBMCs), taken when the disease was refractory, from a patient treated with antithyroid drugs. The source of these receptors is a woman between 40 and 55 years old with Graves disease. CDR3s include the opening cysteine and the closing phenylalanine or tryptophan. The D gene is left open where the match is weak. Clone size appears in some rows only: once, few, many, or a class for an expanded clone.

V gene: TRBV30; J gene: TRBJ1-3; clone size: NA; D gene: NA; CDR3 length: 13; CDR3 DNA: TGTGCCGGTCGCAGGATATCTGGAAACACCATATATTTT; CDR3 protein: CAGRRISGNTIYF
V gene: TRBV20-1; J gene: TRBJ1-4; clone size: few; D gene: NA; CDR3 length: 14; CDR3 DNA: TGCAGTGCTAGAGACCAAAGCCCTAATGAAAAACTGTTTTTT; CDR3 protein: CSARDQSPNEKLFF
V gene: TRBV28; J gene: TRBJ2-5; clone size: many; D gene: NA; CDR3 length: 13; CDR3 DNA: TGTGCCAGCAGTTTTCGGACTCAAGAGACCCAGTACTTC; CDR3 protein: CASSFRTQETQYF
V gene: TRBV10-1; J gene: TRBJ2-2; clone size: many; D gene: NA; CDR3 length: 16; CDR3 DNA: TGCGCCAGCACCTTTTTTGGCAGGGCGGTTACCGGGGAGCTGTTTTTT; CDR3 protein: CASTFFGRAVTGELFF
V gene: TRBV25-1; J gene: TRBJ2-5; clone size: many; D gene: TRBD2; CDR3 length: 16; CDR3 DNA: TGTGCCAGCATCCGAACCGGTGGTAGCGGGAGGGAGACCCAGTACTTC; CDR3 protein: CASIRTGGSGRETQYF
V gene: TRBV19; J gene: TRBJ1-1; clone size: NA; D gene: NA; CDR3 length: 16; CDR3 DNA: TGTGCCAGTAGCCTTGGGTATGGGCGCGGGGGGACTGAAGCTTTCTTT; CDR3 protein: CASSLGYGRGGTEAFF
V gene: TRBV2; J gene: TRBJ2-5; clone size: few; D gene: TRBD2; CDR3 length: 20; CDR3 DNA: TGTGCCAGCAAAACCGGGCCCACTATGAGGCGGGAGGGCAACCAAGAGACCCAGTACTTC; CDR3 protein: CASKTGPTMRREGNQETQYF
V gene: TRBV10-3; J gene: TRBJ2-5; clone size: many; D gene: TRBD2; CDR3 length: 13; CDR3 DNA: TGTGCCATCAGCCGACTAGCGGAAGAGACCCAGTACTTC; CDR3 protein: CAISRLAEETQYF
V gene: TRBV20-1; J gene: TRBJ1-5; clone size: few; D gene: NA; CDR3 length: 14; CDR3 DNA: TGCAGTGCTCATGACAGGAATAGCAATCAGCCCCAGCATTTT; CDR3 protein: CSAHDRNSNQPQHF
V gene: TRBV11-2; J gene: TRBJ2-3; clone size: NA; D gene: NA; CDR3 length: 13; CDR3 DNA: TGTGCCGGCAGCTTATTTGAGGGGGGTACGCAGTATTTT; CDR3 protein: CAGSLFEGGTQYF
V gene: TRBV19; J gene: TRBJ2-5; clone size: few; D gene: TRBD1; CDR3 length: 13; CDR3 DNA: TGTGCCAGTAGCCAGACAGGGACGAAGACCCAGTACTTC; CDR3 protein: CASSQTGTKTQYF
V gene: TRBV2; J gene: TRBJ1-1; clone size: many; D gene: TRBD1; CDR3 length: 15; CDR3 DNA: TGTGCCAGCAGGGGTAACAGGGGAAAGAACACTGAAGCTTTCTTT; CDR3 protein: CASRGNRGKNTEAFF
V gene: TRBV29-1; J gene: TRBJ2-7; clone size: few; D gene: TRBD1; CDR3 length: 13; CDR3 DNA: TGCAGCGCTAGTGGACAGGGGGCCTACGAGCAGTACTTC; CDR3 protein: CSASGQGAYEQYF
V gene: TRBV5-1; J gene: TRBJ1-6; clone size: few; D gene: NA; CDR3 length: 15; CDR3 DNA: TGCGCCAGCAGCTTGGCCCCGGGGATAGAGTCACCCCTCCACTTT; CDR3 protein: CASSLAPGIESPLHF
V gene: TRBV9; J gene: TRBJ2-5; clone size: few; D gene: NA; CDR3 length: 12; CDR3 DNA: TGTGCCAGCAACCCCACTCAAGAGACCCAGTACTTC; CDR3 protein: CASNPTQETQYF
V gene: TRBV28; J gene: TRBJ2-2; clone size: many; D gene: NA; CDR3 length: 12; CDR3 DNA: TGTGCCAGCAGTGAGGACACCGGGGAGCTGTTTTTT; CDR3 protein: CASSEDTGELFF
V gene: TRBV3-1; J gene: TRBJ2-7; clone size: NA; D gene: TRBD2; CDR3 length: 15; CDR3 DNA: TGTGCCAGCAGCCCGAGACTAGCAGGGAGCATCGAGCAGTACTTC; CDR3 protein: CASSPRLAGSIEQYF
V gene: TRBV5-8; J gene: TRBJ2-2; clone size: once; D gene: NA; CDR3 length: 15; CDR3 DNA: TGTGCCAGCAGCTTGTTTAAATGGGTGACCGGGGAGCTGTTTTTT; CDR3 protein: CASSLFKWVTGELFF
V gene: TRBV3-1; J gene: TRBJ2-7; clone size: NA; D gene: NA; CDR3 length: 15; CDR3 DNA: TGTGCCAGCAGCCAAAAATCGGACACCTACTACGAGCAGTACTTC; CDR3 protein: CASSQKSDTYYEQYF
V gene: TRBV10-3; J gene: TRBJ1-1; clone size: NA; D gene: NA; CDR3 length: 13; CDR3 DNA: TGTGCCATCAGTGAGTCAGGGAGGCCTGAAGCTTTCTTT; CDR3 protein: CAISESGRPEAFF
V gene: TRBV29-1; J gene: TRBJ2-5; clone size: many; D gene: NA; CDR3 length: 11; CDR3 DNA: TGCAGCGTTGAAGGGGGAGAGACCCAGTACTTC; CDR3 protein: CSVEGGETQYF
V gene: TRBV20-1; J gene: TRBJ2-5; clone size: NA; D gene: NA; CDR3 length: 14; CDR3 DNA: TGCAGTGCCGCCTCTAGCGTTCCTCAAGAGACCCAGTACTTC; CDR3 protein: CSAASSVPQETQYF
V gene: TRBV6-1; J gene: TRBJ1-5; clone size: few; D gene: NA; CDR3 length: 15; CDR3 DNA: TGTGCCAGCAGTCCTCGAAGAGGAGGCAATCAGCCCCAGCATTTT; CDR3 protein: CASSPRRGGNQPQHF
V gene: TRBV29-1; J gene: TRBJ1-2; clone size: few; D gene: NA; CDR3 length: 13; CDR3 DNA: TGCAGCGTTGTTGGGTTGTCTGGGTATGGCTACACCTTC; CDR3 protein: CSVVGLSGYGYTF
V gene: TRBV11-2; J gene: TRBJ2-5; clone size: many; D gene: TRBD2; CDR3 length: 15; CDR3 DNA: TGTGCCAGCAGCTTGGACCACGGGACTAGCGGAACCCAGTACTTC; CDR3 protein: CASSLDHGTSGTQYF
V gene: TRBV28; J gene: TRBJ1-4; clone size: many; D gene: TRBD1; CDR3 length: 14; CDR3 DNA: TGTGCCAGCCTTCCTGGGACAGGGGGTAGTAAACTGTTTTTT; CDR3 protein: CASLPGTGGSKLFF
V gene: TRBV27; J gene: TRBJ2-7; clone size: NA; D gene: TRBD2; CDR3 length: 15; CDR3 DNA: TGTGCCAGCAGCTTGGTGGCTAGCGGTTCATACGAGCAGTACTTC; CDR3 protein: CASSLVASGSYEQYF
V gene: TRBV28; J gene: TRBJ2-7; clone size: many; D gene: NA; CDR3 length: 14; CDR3 DNA: TGTGCCAGCAGCTTAAGTGCAGGTGCCTACGAGCAGTACTTC; CDR3 protein: CASSLSAGAYEQYF
V gene: TRBV7-9; J gene: TRBJ2-5; clone size: many; D gene: NA; CDR3 length: 12; CDR3 DNA: TGTGCCAGCAGCGCCACTCAGGAGACCCAGTACTTC; CDR3 protein: CASSATQETQYF
V gene: TRBV18; J gene: TRBJ2-7; clone size: NA; D gene: NA; CDR3 length: 13; CDR3 DNA: TGTGCCAGCTCACCCCGACTAGACGAGGAGCAGTACTTC; CDR3 protein: CASSPRLDEEQYF
V gene: TRBV6-2/TRBV6-3; J gene: TRBJ1-1; clone size: many; D gene: NA; CDR3 length: 15; CDR3 DNA: TGTGCCAGCAGTTACTCAGTGGTTTCGAACACTGAAGCTTTCTTT; CDR3 protein: CASSYSVVSNTEAFF
V gene: TRBV28; J gene: TRBJ1-1; clone size: many; D gene: NA; CDR3 length: 14; CDR3 DNA: TGTGCCAGCACCTATTCTGACAGCCACACTGAAGCTTTCTTT; CDR3 protein: CASTYSDSHTEAFF
V gene: TRBV25-1; J gene: TRBJ2-5; clone size: few; D gene: NA; CDR3 length: 13; CDR3 DNA: TGTGCCACCTCCCCGGCGGGACAAGAGACCCAGTACTTC; CDR3 protein: CATSPAGQETQYF
V gene: TRBV6-2/TRBV6-3; J gene: TRBJ2-7; clone size: NA; D gene: NA; CDR3 length: 13; CDR3 DNA: TGTGCCAGCAGTTCGGTGTCCTCCTACGAGCAGTACTTC; CDR3 protein: CASSSVSSYEQYF
V gene: TRBV6-2/TRBV6-3; J gene: TRBJ2-2; clone size: few; D gene: TRBD2; CDR3 length: 19; CDR3 DNA: TGTGCCAGCAGTTACTACATGGGACTAGCGGGAGGACGCACCGGGGAGCTGTTTTTT; CDR3 protein: CASSYYMGLAGGRTGELFF
V gene: TRBV15; J gene: TRBJ1-1; clone size: many; D gene: TRBD1; CDR3 length: 13; CDR3 DNA: TGTGCCACCAGGCGAGGGACAGGGCCTGAAGCTTTCTTT; CDR3 protein: CATRRGTGPEAFF
V gene: TRBV11-2; J gene: TRBJ2-2; clone size: NA; D gene: NA; CDR3 length: 15; CDR3 DNA: TGTGCCAGCACTCTCCGGCGGTTGGACACCGGGGAGCTGTTTTTT; CDR3 protein: CASTLRRLDTGELFF
V gene: TRBV27; J gene: TRBJ1-6; clone size: many; D gene: NA; CDR3 length: 17; CDR3 DNA: TGTGCCAGCAGTTCAGTACGCCAGGGATCGTATAATTCACCCCTCCACTTT; CDR3 protein: CASSSVRQGSYNSPLHF
V gene: TRBV19; J gene: TRBJ1-5; clone size: few; D gene: NA; CDR3 length: 17; CDR3 DNA: TGTGCCAGTAGCAATACCGGACGTTCCCCAGAGTTTTGGCCCCAGCATTTT; CDR3 protein: CASSNTGRSPEFWPQHF
V gene: TRBV11-2; J gene: TRBJ2-2; clone size: few; D gene: NA; CDR3 length: 14; CDR3 DNA: TGTGCCAGCAGCTCGGGTCCGAACACCGGGGAGCTGTTTTTT; CDR3 protein: CASSSGPNTGELFF
V gene: TRBV7-3; J gene: TRBJ2-1; clone size: NA; D gene: NA; CDR3 length: 16; CDR3 DNA: TGTGCCAGCAGCTTAACAGGGGGAGAAGGGTACAATGAGCAGTTCTTC; CDR3 protein: CASSLTGGEGYNEQFF
V gene: TRBV15; J gene: TRBJ1-5; clone size: NA; D gene: NA; CDR3 length: 16; CDR3 DNA: TGTGCCACCAGCCGTCACGGGGGGCTAAGCAATCAGCCCCAGCATTTT; CDR3 protein: CATSRHGGLSNQPQHF
V gene: TRBV25-1; J gene: TRBJ1-5; clone size: many; D gene: NA; CDR3 length: 14; CDR3 DNA: TGTGCCAGCAGTGAATATCTTAGCAATCAGCCCCAGCATTTT; CDR3 protein: CASSEYLSNQPQHF
V gene: TRBV28; J gene: TRBJ1-1; clone size: many; D gene: TRBD1; CDR3 length: 18; CDR3 DNA: TGTGCCAGCAGTTACCAGGGGGCTTTTATACCTTCGAACACTGAAGCTTTCTTT; CDR3 protein: CASSYQGAFIPSNTEAFF
V gene: TRBV6-1; J gene: TRBJ2-7; clone size: NA; D gene: TRBD1; CDR3 length: 15; CDR3 DNA: TGTGCCAGCAGGGATACCGGGACAGATACCTACGAGCAGTACTTC; CDR3 protein: CASRDTGTDTYEQYF
V gene: TRBV7-9; J gene: TRBJ1-1; clone size: NA; D gene: NA; CDR3 length: 13; CDR3 DNA: TGTGCCAGCAGCTTGAGGCGGGACAATGAAGCTTTCTTT; CDR3 protein: CASSLRRDNEAFF
V gene: TRBV7-8; J gene: TRBJ2-2; clone size: many; D gene: NA; CDR3 length: 15; CDR3 DNA: TGTGCCAGCAGACCCGACAGGTCAAACACCGGGGAGCTGTTTTTT; CDR3 protein: CASRPDRSNTGELFF
V gene: TRBV7-3; J gene: TRBJ2-2; clone size: NA; D gene: NA; CDR3 length: 16; CDR3 DNA: TGTGCCAGCAGCTTACACGGACGGGGGAACACCGGGGAGCTGTTTTTT; CDR3 protein: CASSLHGRGNTGELFF
V gene: TRBV6-1; J gene: TRBJ2-1; clone size: NA; D gene: TRBD2; CDR3 length: 14; CDR3 DNA: TGTGCCAGCAGTGATGGACTAGCGGGGAATGAGCAGTTCTTC; CDR3 protein: CASSDGLAGNEQFF
V gene: TRBV19; J gene: TRBJ1-4; clone size: few; D gene: TRBD1; CDR3 length: 13; CDR3 DNA: TGTGCCACCAGACAGGGGACTAATGAAAAACTGTTTTTT; CDR3 protein: CATRQGTNEKLFF
V gene: TRBV28; J gene: TRBJ1-5; clone size: NA; D gene: NA; CDR3 length: 18; CDR3 DNA: TGTGCCAGCAGTTTTCTCCCCCCATTGGGACATAGCAATCAGCCCCAGCATTTT; CDR3 protein: CASSFLPPLGHSNQPQHF
V gene: TRBV5-1; J gene: TRBJ2-5; clone size: NA; D gene: NA; CDR3 length: 15; CDR3 DNA: TGCGCCAGCAGCTCTAAAACGGCGATCGGGGGGACCCAGTACTTC; CDR3 protein: CASSSKTAIGGTQYF